This T cell receptor (beta chain) was sequenced during a study of identical twins. Study-level results: There was an excess of low generation probability in the out-of-frame alpha sequences that twins shared. Donors were not followed over many years; analysis was cross-sectional. Sharing of beta out-of-frame sequences by twins showed a weaker excess.

The CDR3 loop spans 15 amino acids. Germline V gene sequence: CDR1 MNHEY, CDR2 SMNVEV (reference sequence). Trimming at V came to 5 bases and at J to 0 bases, leaving 2 bases not matched to a gene. TCRdb reanalysed the 5' RACE reads using MiXCR and keeps one entry per CDR3 protein. Of 350,000 to 400,000 distinct CDR3 sequences in the sample, around 9.7% were seen once. This clonotype was detected ten times or more. The antigen is not known. Source material: naive T cells sorted from blood. The chain recombines TRBV27 with TRBJ1-5; 9 bases align to TRBD1. The receptor comes from a woman between 45 and 65 years old in good health. CDR3 sequence: CASSRDRVSNQPQHF. The CDR3 nucleotides are TGTGCCAGCAGTCGGGACAGGGTTAGCAATCAGCCCCAGCATTTT.